The clone carrying this T cell receptor beta chain was counted a few times. As yet, its antigen is unknown. This entry belongs to a study of cytomegalovirus exposure and HLA in healthy donors. PCR involved 60 Vbeta and 13 Jbeta primers. The table came from immunoSEQ multiplex PCR; TCRdb's copy has only in-frame clones and leaves some out. The repertoire includes 160,000 or so clones, approximately 80% of them detected once, and 8.5% to 10% sits in the top ten. The study, taken as a whole, reports: Researchers counted around 170 TCR beta chains as cytomegalovirus-associated. Later, an analysis found that common viral pathogens appeared to be linked with several of the most significant clusters. Earlier analysis found most TCR beta V segments productive about 87% or about 30% of the time.

V lost 6 bases to trimming and J lost 8 bases, with 11 bases between them. From germline, CDR1 is DFQATT and CDR2 SNEGSKA (reference sequence). This CDR3 comprises 11 residues. This rearrangement joins TRBV20-1 to TRBJ2-1, with unresolved D. Sequenced material: PBMCs. The receptor comes from a man between 18 and 29 years old in good health and CMV-seropositive. The CDR3 DNA sequence: TGCAGTGCAAAATCAGGCCATGAGCAGTTCTTC. Translating gives CSAKSGHEQFF.